These 5 T cell receptor beta chains were all obtained from the same sample, sequenced in a study of technical replicates of blood from several donors. Sequencing used immunoSEQ multiplex PCR; TCRdb keeps in-frame clones, though not all of them. The sample has tens of thousands of clones; around 90% are singletons. The sample was PBMCs. The receptors come from a human donor in good health. Some clones in this sample may be carry-over from other donors' samples.

The J gene is TRBJ1-1, the V gene TRBV11-1, with unresolved D. CDR3 length equals 16 residues. V was shortened by 5 bases and J by 0 bases, with 16 bases between the two germline ends. The germline V gene has CDR1 SGHAT and CDR2 FQDESV (reference sequence). The CDR3 reads CASSPSQQRLNTEAFF. The CDR3 DNA sequence: TGTGCCAGCAGCCCTAGCCAACAGAGATTGAACACTGAAGCTTTCTTT.

The chain uses TRBV11-3 and TRBJ1-5, with a weak D call TRBD1 (5 bases). Germline assignment: CDR1 SGHNT and CDR2 YENEEA. V lost 5 bases and J lost 1, with 9 bases in between. The CDR3 has 14 amino acids. The chain's CDR3 is CASSVDSSNQPQHF. As DNA, the CDR3 is TGTGCCAGCAGCGTCGACAGCAGCAATCAGCCCCAGCATTTT.

The J gene is TRBJ2-7, the V gene TRBV9; 10 positions match TRBD1. CDR3 size: 14 residues. The J segment lost 3 bases and the V segment lost 5 bases, leaving 5 bases of the junction unmatched. Germline loops: CDR1 SGDLS, CDR2 YYNGEE. The CDR3 is CASSLGDRGYEQYF. The CDR3 DNA is TGTGCCAGCAGTCTAGGGGACAGGGGCTACGAGCAGTACTTC.

The chain couples TRBV5-1 to TRBJ2-5, with a possible D match to TRBD2 (5 bases). Looked up from germline, CDR1 is SGHRS and CDR2 is YFSETQ. This CDR3 contains 14 residues. Trimming left V 0 bases short and J 3 bases short, with 9 bases between. CDR3 sequence (DNA): TGCGCCAGCAGCTTGGTTTCCGGGAAAGAGACCCAGTACTTC. The encoded protein is CASSLVSGKETQYF.

The chain joins TRBV5-4 to TRBJ1-2; 7 bases agree with TRBD1. The germline V gene encodes CDR1 SGHNT and CDR2 YYREEE (reference sequence). This CDR3 has 16 residues. J lost 8 bases, V lost 0 bases, and 13 bases had no gene match. CDR3 in DNA: TGTGCCAGCAGCTTGGCTGGGGGCAGGGGGGCCTGGGGCTACACCTTC. Translating it yields CASSLAGGRGAWGYTF.